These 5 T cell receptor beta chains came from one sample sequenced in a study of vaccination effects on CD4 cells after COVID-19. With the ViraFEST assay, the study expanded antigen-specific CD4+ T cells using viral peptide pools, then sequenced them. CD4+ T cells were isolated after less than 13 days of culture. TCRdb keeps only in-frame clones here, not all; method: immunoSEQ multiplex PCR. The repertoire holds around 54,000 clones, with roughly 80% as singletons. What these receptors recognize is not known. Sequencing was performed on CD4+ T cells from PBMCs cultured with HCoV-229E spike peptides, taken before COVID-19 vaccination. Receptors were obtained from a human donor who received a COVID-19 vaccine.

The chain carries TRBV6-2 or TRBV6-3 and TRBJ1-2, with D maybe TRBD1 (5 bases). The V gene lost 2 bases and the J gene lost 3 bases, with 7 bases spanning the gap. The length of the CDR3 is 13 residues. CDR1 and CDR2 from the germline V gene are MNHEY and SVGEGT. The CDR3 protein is CASSYGGDYGYTF. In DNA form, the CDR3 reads TGTGCCAGCAGTTACGGGGGTGACTATGGCTACACCTTC.

CDR3 sequence: CASSPLLSGYGYTF. The CDR3 nucleotides are TGTGCCAGCAGCCCTCTCCTTTCGGGCTATGGCTACACCTTC. The rearrangement joins TRBV28 to TRBJ1-2; D unclear. Looked up from germline, CDR1 is MDHEN and CDR2 is SYDVKM. Deletions cut 6 bases from V and 4 bases from J, with 15 bases between. The CDR3 consists of 14 residues.

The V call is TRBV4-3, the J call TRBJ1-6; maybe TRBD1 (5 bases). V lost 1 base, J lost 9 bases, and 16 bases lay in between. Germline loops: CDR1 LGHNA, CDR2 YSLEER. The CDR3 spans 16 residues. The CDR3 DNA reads TGCGCCAGCAGCCAAGCCATCTATCAGGGACTTTCACCCCTCCACTTT. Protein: CASSQAIYQGLSPLHF.

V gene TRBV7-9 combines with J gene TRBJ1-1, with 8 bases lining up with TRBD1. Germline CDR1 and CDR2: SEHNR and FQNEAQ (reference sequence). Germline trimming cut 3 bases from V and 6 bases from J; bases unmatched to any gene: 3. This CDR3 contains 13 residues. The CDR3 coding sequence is TGTGCCAGCAGCTTCTGGGACAGGCCTGAAGCTTTCTTT. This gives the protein CASSFWDRPEAFF. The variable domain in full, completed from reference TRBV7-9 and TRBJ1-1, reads DTGVSQNPRHKITKRGQNVTFRCDPISEHNRLYWYRQTLGQGPEFLTYFQNEAQLEKSRLLSDRFSAERPKGSFSTLEIQRTEQGDSAMYLCASSFWDRPEAFFGQGTRLTVV.

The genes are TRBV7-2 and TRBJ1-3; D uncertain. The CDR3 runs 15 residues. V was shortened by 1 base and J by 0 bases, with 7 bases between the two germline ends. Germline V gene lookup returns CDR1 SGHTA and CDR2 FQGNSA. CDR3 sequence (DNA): TGTGCCAGCAGCTTAGTCACCCGCTCTGGAAACACCATATATTTT. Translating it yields CASSLVTRSGNTIYF.